The clone carrying this T cell receptor (beta chain) appeared a single time. The data derive from a study of blood T cell repertoires in COVID-19. Study-level background: Collection of acute and convalescent COVID-19 samples took place in the United States, Italy and Spain.

Sequencing used immunoSEQ multiplex PCR; TCRdb keeps in-frame clones, though not all of them. In the table there are about 330,000 clones, about 92% of which are singletons. Participants were placed into cohorts based on the clinical history they reported. Two negative PCRs, clearance, or symptom resolution characterized the recovered Cohort 3 donors. The ends were cut back, 4 bases at V and 5 bases at J, with 11 bases in the middle. The CDR3 is 13 residues long. In germline, CDR1 is SGHTA, CDR2 FQGNSA. The sample comprised PBMCs or T cells enriched from blood (not recorded which). The clonotype was recovered from a woman aged 25-40 years who had recovered from COVID-19. The chain couples TRBV7-2 to TRBJ1-2; possible D gene TRBD1, 6 bases. The CDR3 coding sequence is TGTGCCAGCAGCTCGAACAGGGATTATGGCTACACCTTC. Amino acid sequence: CASSSNRDYGYTF.